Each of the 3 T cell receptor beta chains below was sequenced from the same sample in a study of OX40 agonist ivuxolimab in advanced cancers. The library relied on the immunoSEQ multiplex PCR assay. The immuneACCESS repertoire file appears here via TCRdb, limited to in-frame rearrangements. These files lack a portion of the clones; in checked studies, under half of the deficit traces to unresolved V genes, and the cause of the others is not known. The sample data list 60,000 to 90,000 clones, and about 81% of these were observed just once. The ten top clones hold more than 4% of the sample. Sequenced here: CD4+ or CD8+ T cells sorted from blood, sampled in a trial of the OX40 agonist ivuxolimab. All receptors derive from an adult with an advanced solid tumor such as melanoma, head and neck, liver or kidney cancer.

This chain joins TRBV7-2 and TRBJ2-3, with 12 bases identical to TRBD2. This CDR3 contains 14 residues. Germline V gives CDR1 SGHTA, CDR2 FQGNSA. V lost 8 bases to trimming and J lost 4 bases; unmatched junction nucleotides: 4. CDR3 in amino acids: CASSLAGGADTQYF. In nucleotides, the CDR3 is TGTGCCAGCTCACTAGCGGGAGGCGCAGATACGCAGTATTTT.

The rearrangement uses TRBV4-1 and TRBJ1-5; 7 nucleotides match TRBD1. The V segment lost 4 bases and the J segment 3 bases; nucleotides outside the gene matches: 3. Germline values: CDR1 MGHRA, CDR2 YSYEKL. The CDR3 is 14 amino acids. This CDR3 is CASSLTGPNQPQHF. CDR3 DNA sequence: TGCGCCAGCAGCCTGACAGGGCCCAATCAGCCCCAGCATTTT.

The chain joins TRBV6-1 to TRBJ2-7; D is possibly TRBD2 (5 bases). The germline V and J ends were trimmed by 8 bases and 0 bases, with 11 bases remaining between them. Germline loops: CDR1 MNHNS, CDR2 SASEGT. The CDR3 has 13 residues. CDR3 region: CASHHRDSYEQYF. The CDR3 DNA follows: TGTGCCAGCCACCACCGGGACTCCTACGAGCAGTACTTC.